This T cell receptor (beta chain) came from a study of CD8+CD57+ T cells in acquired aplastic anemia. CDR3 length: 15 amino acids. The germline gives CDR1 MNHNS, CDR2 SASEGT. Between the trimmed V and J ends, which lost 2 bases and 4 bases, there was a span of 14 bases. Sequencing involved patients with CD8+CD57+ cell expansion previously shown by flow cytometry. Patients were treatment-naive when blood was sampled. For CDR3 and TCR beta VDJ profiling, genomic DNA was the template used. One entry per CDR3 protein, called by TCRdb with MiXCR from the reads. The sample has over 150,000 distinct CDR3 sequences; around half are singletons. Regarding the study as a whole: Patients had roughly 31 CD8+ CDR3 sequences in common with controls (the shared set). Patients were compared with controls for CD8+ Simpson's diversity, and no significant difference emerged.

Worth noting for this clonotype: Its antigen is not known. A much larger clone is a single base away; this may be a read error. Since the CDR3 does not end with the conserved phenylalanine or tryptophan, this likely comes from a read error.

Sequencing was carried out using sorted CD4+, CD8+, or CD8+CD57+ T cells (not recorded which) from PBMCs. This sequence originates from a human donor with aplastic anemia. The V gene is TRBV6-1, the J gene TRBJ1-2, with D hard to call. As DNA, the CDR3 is TGTGCCAGCAGTGAAATTGGCAGATCGAGCTATGGCTACACCCTC. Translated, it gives CASSEIGRSSYGYTL.